Listed here are 22 T cell receptor beta chains from one sample, sequenced in a study of blood T cells in healthy people across ages. Using a J-beta primer mix together with a sample-barcoded 5' primer, a second PCR was run for roughly 6 to 12 cycles. TCRdb re-called the 5' RACE reads with MiXCR, one entry per CDR3 protein. The sample includes approximately 1.5 million distinct CDR3 sequences, roughly two fifths of them seen just once. The sample taken for sequencing was blood. Every receptor here comes from a woman in her late teens or twenties in good health.

The V and J genes are TRBV29-1 and TRBJ2-5, with 8 nucleotides matching TRBD1. Germline V gene sequence: CDR1 SQVTM, CDR2 ANQGSEA. V shed 4 bases, J shed 4 bases, and the junction held 8 bases outside the gene matches. CDR3 length: 14 amino acids. In DNA form, the CDR3 reads TGCAGCGTTGTTCTCAGGGGGCGCCGAGAGACCCAGTACTTC. It translates to CSVVLRGRRETQYF.

The chain has TRBV20-1 and TRBJ2-5, with 14 bases identical to TRBD2. Unmatched junction bases numbered 8, after V lost 6 bases and J lost 11 bases. This CDR3 is 13 amino acids long. CDR1 is DFQATT and CDR2 is SNEGSKA in the germline V gene (reference sequence). In DNA, the CDR3 is TGCAGTGCGGGACTAGCGGGGGCTCTAGAGCAGTACTTC. It yields the protein CSAGLAGALEQYF.

This clonotype occurred many times. This chain's CDR3 is CSVVGRLGETQYF. CDR3 in DNA: TGCAGCGTCGTCGGCAGGTTGGGGGAGACCCAGTACTTC. The chain uses TRBV29-1 and TRBJ2-5; D gene ambiguous. Deletions cut 6 bases from V and 5 bases from J, with 16 bases between. The germline gives CDR1 SQVTM, CDR2 ANQGSEA. The CDR3 is made up of 13 amino acids. Full variable domain (rest looked up from reference TRBV29-1 and TRBJ2-5): SAVISQKPSRDICQRGTSLTIQCQVDSQVTMMFWYRQQPGQSLTLIATANQGSEATYESGFVIDKFPISRPNLTFSTLTVSNMSPEDSSIYLCSVVGRLGETQYFGPGTRLLVL.

With respect to this clonotype: Since a much larger clone is just one base distant, this may be a read error. The J gene is TRBJ2-5, the V gene TRBV10-3; D is uncertain. The CDR3 loop spans 12 amino acids. Germline V gene sequence: CDR1 ENHRY, CDR2 SYGVKD. The germline V and J ends were trimmed by 6 bases and 11 bases, with 16 bases remaining between them. The CDR3 sequence is CAIRGAPNEQYF. Here the CDR3 DNA reads TGTGCCATCAGAGGAGCCCCCAATGAGCAGTACTTC.

The chain carries TRBV4-1 and TRBJ2-7; the D is unclear. The CDR3 is 16 amino acids. Germline CDR1 and CDR2: MGHRA and YSYEKL. V shed 4 bases and J shed 6 bases, with 22 bases lying between them. Here the CDR3 reads CASSPHVPNPGFEQYF. As DNA, the CDR3 is TGCGCCAGCAGCCCCCACGTCCCCAACCCTGGGTTCGAGCAGTACTTC.

The genes are TRBV5-1 and TRBJ2-3; D assignment may be TRBD1 or TRBD2 (5 bases each). CDR1 is SGHRS, CDR2 YFSETQ, per germline. The ends were cut back, 0 bases at V and 2 bases at J, with 10 bases in the middle. This CDR3 has 15 residues. For the CDR3, the DNA is TGCGCCAGCAGCTTGGGGGGGACCCCCACAGATACGCAGTATTTT. Its translation is CASSLGGTPTDTQYF.

This rearrangement joins TRBV29-1 to TRBJ2-1, with D perhaps TRBD2 (6 bases). Per the germline V gene, CDR1 is SQVTM and CDR2 is ANQGSEA. V dropped 4 bases and J dropped 12 bases, with 19 bases sitting between them. The CDR3 contains 13 residues. The CDR3 sequence is CSVAGTAIIRQFF. The CDR3 bases are TGCAGCGTTGCAGGGACTGCGATAATTCGGCAGTTCTTC.

This clonotype was seen a handful of times. This chain joins TRBV20-1 and TRBJ2-7; D remains ambiguous. There are 14 residues in the CDR3. The germline CDR1 and CDR2 sequences are DFQATT and SNEGSKA (reference sequence). The V end lost 2 bases, the J end lost 0 bases, and 11 bases lay between the germline ends. The CDR3 region is CSARQESLSYEQYF. Here the CDR3 DNA reads TGCAGTGCTAGACAAGAGTCCCTCTCCTACGAGCAGTACTTC.

This clonotype was detected a few times. The chain uses TRBV7-9 and TRBJ1-2, with 8 bases aligning to TRBD1. Germline lookup yields CDR1 SEHNR and CDR2 FQNEAQ (reference sequence). V was clipped by 2 bases and J by 6 bases; unmatched bases: 8. The CDR3 is 15 amino acids. CDR3 coding DNA: TGTGCCAGCAGCTTATCCCAGGGGGCATTGGATGGCTACACCTTC. This sequence encodes CASSLSQGALDGYTF.

This clonotype has more than one count but fewer than ten. Here the CDR3 reads CASAFGAGARSPLHF. The CDR3 nucleotides read TGTGCCAGCGCCTTTGGGGCAGGGGCCCGCTCACCCCTCCACTTT. The V and J genes are TRBV27 and TRBJ1-6; D possibly corresponds to TRBD1 (6 bases). The CDR3 spans 15 residues. Looked up from germline, CDR1 is MNHEY and CDR2 is SMNVEV (reference sequence). V was cut by 8 bases and J by 10 bases, with 21 bases left in between.

This rearrangement joins TRBV4-3 to TRBJ2-7, with 8 bases that match TRBD2. Losses at the gene ends were 0 bases for V and 2 bases for J; bases not matched to a gene: 3. This CDR3 region has 15 residues. In germline, CDR1 is LGHNA, CDR2 YSLEER. The CDR3 nucleotides are TGCGCCAGCAGCCAAGATTTCGGGGGGGCCTACGAGCAGTACTTC. It is translated as CASSQDFGGAYEQYF.

This rearrangement joins TRBV4-2 to TRBJ2-3, with TRBD2 matching 13 bases. This CDR3 has 19 amino acids. Unmatched junction bases numbered 7, after V lost 0 bases and J lost 1 base. Germline CDR1 is LGHNA and CDR2 is YNFKEQ. CDR3 in DNA: TGTGCCAGCAGCCAAGATCCTTGGACTAGCGGGAGAGGCACAGATACGCAGTATTTT. It translates to CASSQDPWTSGRGTDTQYF.

The J gene is TRBJ2-4, the V gene TRBV2; tentatively, D is TRBD1 or TRBD2 (6 bases each). Trimming removed 5 bases from V and 13 bases from J, with 24 bases in between. The CDR3 has 15 residues. Germline CDR1 is SNHLY and CDR2 is FYNNEI. The CDR3 here is CASSSLAPGASEQYF. In DNA form, the CDR3 reads TGTGCCAGCAGTAGTCTAGCACCGGGGGCTAGTGAGCAGTACTTC.

The J gene is TRBJ2-5, the V gene TRBV5-1; weak D call: TRBD2 (6 bases). The CDR3 loop spans 18 amino acids. V was clipped by 4 bases and J by 11 bases, with 33 bases between them. Germline CDR1 reads SGHRS; CDR2 reads YFSETQ. The CDR3 sequence: CASSPRASVIENGDEQYF. CDR3 DNA sequence: TGCGCCAGCAGCCCCCGGGCTAGCGTCATTGAGAATGGCGATGAGCAGTACTTC. Full variable domain (outside the CDR3, taken from reference TRBV5-1 and TRBJ2-5): KAGVTQTPRYLIKTRGQQVTLSCSPISGHRSVSWYQQTPGQGLQFLFEYFSETQRNKGNFPGRFSGRQFSNSRSEMNVSTLELGDSALYLCASSPRASVIENGDEQYFGPGTRLLVL.

The sample holds a few counts of this clonotype. Compared with germline, one end of the junction differs, possibly owing to a read error. The chain joins TRBV28 to TRBJ2-7; 7 nucleotides agree with TRBD1. In germline, CDR1 is MDHEN, CDR2 SYDVKM. The CDR3 covers 14 residues. The CDR3 DNA is TGTGCCGGCAGTTACCGGGACAGCTCCTACGAGCAGTACTTC. Translated: CAGSYRDSSYEQYF.

This clonotype was observed a handful of times. V and J are TRBV6-2 or TRBV6-3 and TRBJ1-2, with D possibly being TRBD1 (5 bases). The CDR3 runs to 15 residues. Germline V lookup: CDR1 MNHEY, CDR2 SVGEGT. Trimming took off 2 bases at V and 2 bases at J, with 12 bases between the two ends. The CDR3 DNA reads as TGTGCCAGCAGTTACCTCGCCGACAGCAACTATGGCTACACCTTC. Translating it yields CASSYLADSNYGYTF.

V usage is TRBV29-1 and J usage is TRBJ2-3; a weak D match, TRBD1 (6 bases). There are 14 residues in the CDR3. Deletions cut 4 bases from V and 4 bases from J, with 15 bases between. The germline V gene encodes CDR1 SQVTM and CDR2 ANQGSEA. This CDR3 is CSVGTVSQADTQYF. The CDR3 region has the DNA TGCAGCGTTGGGACAGTCAGTCAGGCAGATACGCAGTATTTT.

The gene calls are TRBV9 and TRBJ2-3, with 8 bases identical to TRBD1. V lost 0 bases, J lost 1 base, and 4 bases stayed unmatched. The germline gives CDR1 SGDLS, CDR2 YYNGEE. This CDR3 has 16 amino acids. CDR3 amino acids: CASSVVGQGGTDTQYF. DNA of the CDR3: TGTGCCAGCAGCGTAGTTGGACAGGGAGGCACAGATACGCAGTATTTT.

The genes are TRBV20-1 and TRBJ2-7; 10 bases agree with TRBD1. Germline CDR1 and CDR2: DFQATT and SNEGSKA (reference sequence). The trim removed 2 bases at V and 12 bases at J, leaving 16 bases unmatched. CDR3 length equals 15 residues. CDR3 sequence: CSARSGTGAYTELYF. Written as DNA, the CDR3 is TGCAGTGCTAGAAGTGGGACAGGGGCCTACACGGAGTTGTACTTC.

The table lists this clonotype with many counts. The gene calls are TRBV6-2 or TRBV6-3 and TRBJ2-1; possibly TRBD1 for D (5 bases). CDR3 length: 13 residues. The V gene lost 3 bases and the J gene lost 6 bases, with 9 bases spanning the gap. Germline V gives CDR1 MNHEY, CDR2 SVGEGT. As DNA, the CDR3 is TGTGCCAGCAGTTATTCCAGGGCCAATGAGCAGTTCTTC. It encodes CASSYSRANEQFF.

This clonotype was seen a handful of times. This chain uses TRBV4-2 with TRBJ2-1; possibly TRBD1 for D (6 bases). The germline V and J ends were trimmed by 3 bases and 10 bases, with 13 bases remaining between them. Germline V gives CDR1 LGHNA, CDR2 YNFKEQ. This CDR3 has 13 residues. CDR3 nucleotides: TGTGCCAGCAGCCATCTAAGGGGGACCGAGCAGTTCTTC. Translation gives CASSHLRGTEQFF.

The chain joins TRBV7-2 to TRBJ2-7; D remains unclear. The CDR3 length is 14 residues. V dropped 0 bases and J dropped 0 bases, with 6 bases sitting between them. Germline V gene lookup returns CDR1 SGHTA and CDR2 FQGNSA. CDR3 protein: CASSLAPASYEQYF. In DNA form, the CDR3 reads TGTGCCAGCAGCTTAGCCCCAGCCTCCTACGAGCAGTACTTC.